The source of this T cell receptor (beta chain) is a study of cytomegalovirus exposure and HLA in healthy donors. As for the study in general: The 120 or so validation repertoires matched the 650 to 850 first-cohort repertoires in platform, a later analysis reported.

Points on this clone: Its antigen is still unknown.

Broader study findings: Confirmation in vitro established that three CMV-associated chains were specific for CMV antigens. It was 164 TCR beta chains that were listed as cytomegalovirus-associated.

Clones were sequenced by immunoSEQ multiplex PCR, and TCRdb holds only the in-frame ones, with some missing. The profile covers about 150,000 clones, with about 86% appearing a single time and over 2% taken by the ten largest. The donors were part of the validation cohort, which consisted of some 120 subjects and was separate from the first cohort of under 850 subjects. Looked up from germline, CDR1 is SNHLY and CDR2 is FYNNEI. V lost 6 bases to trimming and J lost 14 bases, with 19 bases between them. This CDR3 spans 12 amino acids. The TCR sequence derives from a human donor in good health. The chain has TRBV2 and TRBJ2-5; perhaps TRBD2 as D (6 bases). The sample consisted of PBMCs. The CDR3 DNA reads TGTGCCAGCAGAAAAGAGGGGCGGGGAGAATACTTC. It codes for CASRKEGRGEYF.